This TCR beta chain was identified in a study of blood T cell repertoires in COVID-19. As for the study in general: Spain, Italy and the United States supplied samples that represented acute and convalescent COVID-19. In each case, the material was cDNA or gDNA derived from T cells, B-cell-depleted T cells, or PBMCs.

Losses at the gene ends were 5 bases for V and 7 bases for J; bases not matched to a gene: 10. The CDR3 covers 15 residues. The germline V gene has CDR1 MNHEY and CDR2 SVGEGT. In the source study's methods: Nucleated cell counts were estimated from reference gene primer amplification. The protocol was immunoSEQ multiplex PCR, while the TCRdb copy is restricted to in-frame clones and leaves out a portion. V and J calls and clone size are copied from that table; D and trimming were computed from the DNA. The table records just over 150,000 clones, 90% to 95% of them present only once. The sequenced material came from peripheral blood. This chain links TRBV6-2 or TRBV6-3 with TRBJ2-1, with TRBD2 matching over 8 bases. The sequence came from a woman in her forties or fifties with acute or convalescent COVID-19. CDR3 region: CASSQAGEGRNEQFF. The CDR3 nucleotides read TGTGCCAGCAGTCAAGCGGGAGAGGGCAGGAATGAGCAGTTCTTC.